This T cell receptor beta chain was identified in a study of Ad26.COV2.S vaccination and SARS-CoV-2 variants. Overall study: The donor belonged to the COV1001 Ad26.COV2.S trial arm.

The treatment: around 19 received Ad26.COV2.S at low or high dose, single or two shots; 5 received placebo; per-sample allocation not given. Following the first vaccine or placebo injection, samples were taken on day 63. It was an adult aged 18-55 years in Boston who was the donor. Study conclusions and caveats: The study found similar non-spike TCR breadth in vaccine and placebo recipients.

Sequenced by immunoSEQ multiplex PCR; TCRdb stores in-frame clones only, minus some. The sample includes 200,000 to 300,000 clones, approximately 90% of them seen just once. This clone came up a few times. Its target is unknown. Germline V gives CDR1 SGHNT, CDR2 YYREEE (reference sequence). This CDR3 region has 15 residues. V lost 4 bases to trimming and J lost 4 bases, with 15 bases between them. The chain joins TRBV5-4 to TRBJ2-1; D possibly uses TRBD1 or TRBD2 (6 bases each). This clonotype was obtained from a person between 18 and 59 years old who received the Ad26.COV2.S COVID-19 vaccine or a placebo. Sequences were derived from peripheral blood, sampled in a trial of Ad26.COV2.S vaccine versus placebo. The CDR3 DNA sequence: TGTGCCAGCAGCCCGACCGGGGGCCCATACAATGAGCAGTTCTTC. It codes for CASSPTGGPYNEQFF.